This TCR beta chain is from a study of T-cell memory formation after mild COVID-19. The wider study: The TCR clusters were mostly specific to one donor.

Looked up from germline, CDR1 is MDHEN and CDR2 is SYDVKM. This CDR3 is built from 16 residues. V was shortened by 5 bases and J by 0 bases, with 17 bases between the two germline ends. TCRdb fed the 5' RACE reads into MiXCR, producing one record per CDR3 protein. The table includes 300,000 or so distinct CDR3 sequences, around a sixth detected once. This clonotype was counted between two and nine times. The gene calls are TRBV28 and TRBJ2-7; possible D gene TRBD2, 6 bases. This sequence was found in a man aged 18 to 35 who had mild COVID-19 (a few samples of this study predate the infection). Cell type and time point are not known. The sequenced sample consisted of PBMCs or a T cell subset sorted from them (not recorded which). The chain's CDR3 is CASSRGTLDYSYEQYF. Here the CDR3 DNA reads TGTGCCAGCAGTCGCGGAACCTTGGACTACTCCTACGAGCAGTACTTC.